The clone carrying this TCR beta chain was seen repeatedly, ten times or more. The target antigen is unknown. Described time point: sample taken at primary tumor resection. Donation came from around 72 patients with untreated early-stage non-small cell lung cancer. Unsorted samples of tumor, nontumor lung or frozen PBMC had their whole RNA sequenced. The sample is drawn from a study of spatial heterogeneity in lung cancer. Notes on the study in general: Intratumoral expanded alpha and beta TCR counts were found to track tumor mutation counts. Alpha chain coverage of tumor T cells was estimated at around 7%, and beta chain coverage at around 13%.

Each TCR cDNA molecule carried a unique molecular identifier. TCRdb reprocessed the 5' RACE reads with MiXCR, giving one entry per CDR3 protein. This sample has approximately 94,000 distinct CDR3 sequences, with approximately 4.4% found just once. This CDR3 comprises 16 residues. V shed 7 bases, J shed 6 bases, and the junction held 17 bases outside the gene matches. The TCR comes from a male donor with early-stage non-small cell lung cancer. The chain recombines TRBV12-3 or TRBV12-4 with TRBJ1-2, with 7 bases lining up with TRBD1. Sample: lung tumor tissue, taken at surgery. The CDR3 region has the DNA TGTGCCAGCACCCAGACAGGGCGGGAAGGAGTTAATGGCTACACCTTC. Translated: CASTQTGREGVNGYTF.